This paragraph reports one TCR beta chain. This record belongs to a study of T-cell memory formation after mild COVID-19. TCRdb re-called the 5' RACE reads with MiXCR, one entry per CDR3 protein. The top ten hold roughly 1.5% of the sample, which has roughly 52,000 distinct CDR3 sequences, about 7% seen once. Sequencing was performed on PBMCs or a T cell subset sorted from them (not recorded which). The clonotype originates from a man in his late teens or twenties who had mild COVID-19 (a few samples of this study predate the infection). Cell type and time point are not known.

The CDR3 reads CASSQPGTGANVLTF. The CDR3 DNA follows: TGCGCCAGCAGCCAACCGGGTACTGGGGCCAACGTCCTGACTTTC. The V call is TRBV4-3, the J call TRBJ2-6, with D unresolved. Germline CDR1 reads LGHNA; CDR2 reads YSLEER. Trimming pared 2 bases from V and 2 bases from J, leaving 7 bases between. CDR3 length equals 15 residues.